Listed below are T cell receptor beta chains from one sample, sequenced in a study of blood T cell repertoires in COVID-19. Assay used: immunoSEQ multiplex PCR; TCRdb lists only in-frame clones, some missing. Here the sample spans a few hundred thousand clones, 75% to 90% being singletons. The sample consisted of peripheral blood. These receptors originate from a human donor in a cohort sampled during active COVID-19. Each CDR3 is given with its conserved first and last residue. The D gene is left open where the match is weak. Size values are once, few and many counts, or a class for expanded clones, and some rows have none.

- | TRBJ2-7 | - | TRBV27 | TGTGCCAGCAGTTTCATAGACTCCTACGAGCAGTACTTC | CASSFIDSYEQYF
- | TRBJ1-2 | - | TRBV27 | TGTGGAAGGGAGACTCGCTACACCTTC | CGRETRYTF
TRBD2 | TRBJ2-3 | - | TRBV6-6 | TGTGCCAGCACGTACGGGAGGGCCAAAGATACGCAGTATTTT | CASTYGRAKDTQYF
- | TRBJ2-1 | once | TRBV5-1 | TGCGCCAGCAGCCCAAAGCAGTCAACAGGTCCCCCCTCCTACAATGAGCAGTTCTTC | CASSPKQSTGPPSYNEQFF
TRBD2 | TRBJ2-5 | - | TRBV6-6 | TGTGCCAGCTCCTCGATTGGACTAGCGGAACAAGAGACCCAGTACTTC | CASSSIGLAEQETQYF
TRBD1 | TRBJ1-5 | - | TRBV6-2/TRBV6-3 | TGTGCCAGCAGTTACGCAGGGGGGAGCAATCAGCCCCAGCATTTT | CASSYAGGSNQPQHF
TRBD2 | TRBJ2-1 | - | TRBV30 | TGTGCCTGGAGTGGTTCTAGCGGACCCTACAATGAGCAGTTCTTC | CAWSGSSGPYNEQFF
TRBD1 | TRBJ1-1 | - | TRBV19 | TGTGCCAGTTCGATACAGGGGTTGACTGAAGCTTTCTTT | CASSIQGLTEAFF
TRBD1 | TRBJ1-5 | - | TRBV7-8 | TGTGCCAGCAGCTTTCGTCCCCCGCGACAGGGGACGAATCAGCCCCAGCATTTT | CASSFRPPRQGTNQPQHF
- | TRBJ2-3 | - | TRBV6-5 | TGTGCCAGCAGTTACTCGGGAGGCACAGATACGCAGTATTTT | CASSYSGGTDTQYF
- | TRBJ1-5 | - | TRBV9 | TGTGCCAGCAGCGTAGGAGGAATCGGTCAGCCCCAGCATTTT | CASSVGGIGQPQHF
- | TRBJ1-1 | once | TRBV3-1/TRBV3-2 | TGTGCCAGCAGCCCCCGAGTGCCAGGGCCCAGGGGAAGGGTCAACACTGAAGCTTTCTTT | CASSPRVPGPRGRVNTEAFF
- | TRBJ1-1 | once | TRBV18 | TGTGCCAGCTCACCTTCAGGGTTAGGAACTGAAGCTTTCTTT | CASSPSGLGTEAFF
- | TRBJ2-1 | - | TRBV6-2/TRBV6-3 | TGTGCCAGCAGTTCGACCGGGATCATCTACAATGAGCAGTTCTTC | CASSSTGIIYNEQFF
TRBD2 | TRBJ2-1 | - | TRBV2 | TGTGCCAGCAGACCCGGGACTAGCGGGAGAGGAATCTACAATGAGCAGTTCTTC | CASRPGTSGRGIYNEQFF
TRBD1 | TRBJ1-1 | - | TRBV27 | TGTGCCAGCAGTTTGGACAGGGGGAACACTGAAGCTTTCTTT | CASSLDRGNTEAFF
TRBD2 | TRBJ2-5 | - | TRBV27 | TGTGCCAGCAGTTTGAAGTTCGGACTAGCGGGAGAGACCCAGTACTTC | CASSLKFGLAGETQYF
TRBD1 | TRBJ1-1 | - | TRBV7-3 | TGTGCCAGCAGCTTAGCTTACAGGGGTCTGAGGACTGAAGCTTTCTTT | CASSLAYRGLRTEAFF
- | TRBJ2-2 | - | TRBV27 | TGTGCCAGCAGACTGACTGTGTACACCGGGGAGCTGTTTTTT | CASRLTVYTGELFF
TRBD1 | TRBJ1-2 | - | TRBV6-5 | TGTGCCAGCACCCGACAGGGGGCTTTGAAAGGCTACACCTTC | CASTRQGALKGYTF
- | TRBJ2-1 | - | TRBV6-5 | TGTGCCAGCAGCTCCCCGCGGGCCCTTTTCAATGAGCAGTTCTTC | CASSSPRALFNEQFF
- | TRBJ1-1 | - | TRBV9 | TGTGCCAGCAGCGTGGACATATCGAACACTGAAGCTTTCTTT | CASSVDISNTEAFF
TRBD1 | TRBJ1-5 | - | TRBV27 | TGTGCCAGCAGGGTGGACAGGGGAACGGAGCAGCCCCAGCATTTT | CASRVDRGTEQPQHF
TRBD2 | TRBJ2-7 | few | TRBV28 | TGTGCCAGCAGTCATTTTTATAGGGCAGGGGGACTAGCGGGGACCTACGAGCAGTACTTC | CASSHFYRAGGLAGTYEQYF
TRBD1 | TRBJ1-1 | once | TRBV9 | TGTGCCAGCAGCGTAACAGGGGGCGGCACTGAAGCTTTCTTT | CASSVTGGGTEAFF
TRBD1 | TRBJ2-3 | - | TRBV2 | TGTGCCAGCAGTAACAAACAGGGGGCTTTGACAGATACGCAGTATTTT | CASSNKQGALTDTQYF
TRBD2 | TRBJ2-3 | - | TRBV7-2 | TGTGCCAGCAGCTTAGCCGGGACTAGCGGTAACACAGATACGCAGTATTTT | CASSLAGTSGNTDTQYF
TRBD1 | TRBJ1-1 | - | TRBV27 | TGTGCCAGCAGTTCCTTTACAGGGGGAGGCACTGAAGCTTTCTTT | CASSSFTGGGTEAFF
- | TRBJ2-1 | - | TRBV27 | TGTGCCAGCAGTTTCAGCGGACCGTCCTACAATGAGCAGTTCTTC | CASSFSGPSYNEQFF
TRBD1 | TRBJ1-2 | - | TRBV6-5 | TGTGCCAGCAGTCTACAGGGGCGGGGCTACACCTTC | CASSLQGRGYTF
TRBD1 | TRBJ2-3 | once | TRBV7-9 | TGTGCCAGCAGCTTAAGCGGGACAGGGGAAGATACGCAGTATTTT | CASSLSGTGEDTQYF
- | TRBJ2-2 | - | TRBV6-5 | TGTGCCAGCAGTTACGACGGAGACACCGGGGAGCTGTTTTTT | CASSYDGDTGELFF
TRBD1 | TRBJ1-1 | - | TRBV11-3 | TGTGCCAGCAGCGTCGGGACAGGGACGTCTGAAGCTTTCTTT | CASSVGTGTSEAFF
TRBD1 | TRBJ2-7 | - | TRBV27 | TGTGCCAGCAGTTTCGGTGGGACAGGGACCTACGAGCAGTACTTC | CASSFGGTGTYEQYF
- | TRBJ2-5 | - | TRBV9 | TGTGCCAGCAGCGTAGATTCTAACCAAGAGTCCCAGTACTTC | CASSVDSNQESQYF
- | TRBJ1-3 | - | TRBV28 | TGTGCCAGCGAGACCGGGGGCACCATATATTTT | CASETGGTIYF
TRBD1 | TRBJ1-3 | - | TRBV6-5 | TGTGCCAGCAGTTTCGGACAGGAAAGCTCTGGAAACACCATATATTTT | CASSFGQESSGNTIYF